What follows describes a single T cell receptor beta chain. Profiling relied on immunoSEQ multiplex PCR, and the TCRdb table lists in-frame clones only, not all of them. The table records about 100,000 clones, approximately 90% of them present only once. The record originates from a study of identifying expanded T cells in peripheral blood. The CDR3 is 13 residues long. From germline, CDR1 is SGHRS and CDR2 YFSETQ. V was pared by 7 bases and J by 10 bases, with 15 bases between. The sequence came from a person aged 18 to 75 in good health. The specimen was blood. The rearrangement uses TRBV5-1 and TRBJ1-6, with D maybe TRBD1 (5 bases). CDR3 in DNA: TGCGCCAGCGGAACAGGTACAGAATCACCCCTCCACTTT. Its protein product is CASGTGTESPLHF.